The 28 T cell receptor beta chains given below trace back to one sample, sequenced in a study of T cell repertoires in cytomegalovirus infection. These receptors lack a known antigen. TCRdb re-analysed the reads in MiXCR, keeping a single row per CDR3 protein. The repertoire holds approximately 140,000 distinct CDR3 sequences, with about 24% as singletons. The source material was PBMCs, sequenced either directly or after in vitro stimulation (not recorded which). These receptors originate from a human donor in good health (CMV status not recorded). Some clones in this sample may be carry-over from other donors' samples.

This clonotype occurred many times. The chain links TRBV7-2 to TRBJ1-2; the D gene is possibly TRBD1 (5 bases). This CDR3 contains 14 residues. Germline CDR1 is SGHTA and CDR2 is FQGNSA. V was trimmed by 3 bases and J by 4 bases, leaving 12 bases between them. In nucleotides, the CDR3 is TGTGCCAGCAGCTTCGAGACAGCCTTCTATGGCTACACCTTC. Amino acids: CASSFETAFYGYTF. Variable domain in full (rest from reference TRBV7-2 and TRBJ1-2): GAGVSQSPSNKVTEKGKDVELRCDPISGHTALYWYRQSLGQGLEFLIYFQGNSAPDKSGLPSDRFSAERTGGSVSTLTIQRTQQEDSAVYLCASSFETAFYGYTFGSGTRLTVV.

The rearrangement links TRBV20-1 to TRBJ2-2, with D perhaps matching TRBD2 (5 bases). The V gene lost 0 bases and the J gene lost 0 bases, with 11 bases spanning the gap. In germline, CDR1 is DFQATT, CDR2 SNEGSKA (reference sequence). This CDR3 spans 16 amino acids. CDR3 residues: CSARDLSGTNTGELFF. The CDR3 DNA sequence: TGCAGTGCTAGAGATCTCAGCGGAACGAACACCGGGGAGCTGTTTTTT.

This clonotype was seen a few times. The chain has TRBV6-6 and TRBJ2-7; D is unclear. CDR1 and CDR2 from the germline V gene are MNHNY and SVGAGI (reference sequence). The V end lost 6 bases, the J end lost 1 base, and 7 bases lay between the germline ends. This CDR3 comprises 12 residues. Here the CDR3 DNA reads TGTGCCAGCAGCGCCGAATCCTACGAGCAGTACGTC. Encoded protein: CASSAESYEQYV.

The gene calls are TRBV7-8 and TRBJ2-5; D remains unclear. The CDR3 loop spans 13 amino acids. Trimming stripped 5 bases from V and 4 bases from J, with 11 bases between. CDR1 and CDR2 from the germline V gene are SGHVS and FQNEAQ. The CDR3 spells CASSPQAIETQYF. The CDR3 bases are TGTGCCAGCAGCCCCCAGGCCATAGAGACCCAGTACTTC.

The rearrangement links TRBV6-1 to TRBJ2-1, with 8 nucleotides matching TRBD2. This CDR3 contains 15 residues. Looked up from germline, CDR1 is MNHNS and CDR2 is SASEGT. The V segment lost 0 bases and the J segment 7 bases; nucleotides outside the gene matches: 5. In DNA, the CDR3 is TGTGCCAGCAGTGAAGCGATCAGCGGGAGAAATGAGCAGTTCTTC. As protein: CASSEAISGRNEQFF.

The rearrangement links TRBV19 to TRBJ1-6; 8 nucleotides agree with TRBD1. The CDR3 has 18 residues. CDR1 and CDR2 from the germline V gene are LNHDA and SQIVND (reference sequence). The ends lost 4 bases at V and 6 bases at J; junction bases unmatched: 14. Here the CDR3 DNA reads TGTGCCAGTAGTACAGAATTCTCCGGAGACAGGGGTAATTCACCCCTCCACTTT. Protein: CASSTEFSGDRGNSPLHF.

The rearrangement joins TRBV19 to TRBJ2-1, with 7 bases matching TRBD2. J was trimmed by 4 bases and V by 10 bases; bases with no gene match: 13. The germline CDR1 and CDR2 sequences are LNHDA and SQIVND (reference sequence). The CDR3 runs 15 residues. The CDR3 sequence is CATQNLAVVYNEQFF. The CDR3 DNA follows: TGTGCCACTCAGAATCTAGCGGTCGTTTACAATGAGCAGTTCTTC. Using reference TRBV19 and TRBJ2-1 for the parts outside the CDR3, the full variable domain is DGGITQSPKYLFRKEGQNVTLSCEQNLNHDAMYWYRQDPGQGLRLIYYSQIVNDFQKGDIAEGYSVSREKKESFPLTVTSAQKNPTAFYLCATQNLAVVYNEQFFGPGTRLTVL.

The CDR3 loop is CASSLRAGEETQYF. CDR3 bases: TGTGCCAGCAGTTTAAGGGCAGGGGAAGAGACCCAGTACTTC. The chain joins TRBV7-9 to TRBJ2-5, with D possibly being TRBD1 (6 bases). CDR1 is SEHNR, CDR2 FQNEAQ, per germline (reference sequence). The V end lost 6 bases, the J end lost 3 bases, and 14 bases lay between the germline ends. The CDR3 spans 14 residues. Using reference TRBV7-9 and TRBJ2-5 for the parts outside the CDR3, the full variable domain is DTGVSQNPRHKITKRGQNVTFRCDPISEHNRLYWYRQTLGQGPEFLTYFQNEAQLEKSRLLSDRFSAERPKGSFSTLEIQRTEQGDSAMYLCASSLRAGEETQYFGPGTRLLVL.

This clonotype showed up many times. The rearrangement joins TRBV6-6 to TRBJ1-2, with D maybe TRBD1 (5 bases). The CDR3 length is 16 residues. The ends were cut back, 11 bases at V and 0 bases at J, with 22 bases in the middle. Germline CDR1 MNHNY, CDR2 SVGAGI (reference sequence). The CDR3 loop reads CAARGAGVIANYGYTF. As DNA, the CDR3 is TGTGCCGCCCGTGGGGCGGGGGTGATCGCTAACTATGGCTACACCTTC.

The rearrangement joins TRBV4-1 to TRBJ2-5; tentative D call: TRBD1 (6 bases). With 0 bases removed from V and 7 bases from J, the gap between germline ends came to 15 bases. This CDR3 is 15 amino acids long. Germline lookup yields CDR1 MGHRA and CDR2 YSYEKL. The chain's CDR3 is CASSQDVGQGGTQYF. Here the CDR3 DNA reads TGCGCCAGCAGCCAAGATGTCGGACAAGGGGGGACCCAGTACTTC.

The chain carries TRBV7-8 and TRBJ2-4; no clear D. Trimming took 1 base from V and 0 from J, leaving 10 bases between them. Germline V CDR1 and CDR2: SGHVS, FQNEAQ. The CDR3 totals 16 residues. The CDR3 sequence: CASSLEGCLAKNIQYF. DNA of the CDR3: TGTGCCAGCAGCTTAGAGGGCTGTCTAGCCAAAAACATTCAGTACTTC. Filled out from reference TRBV7-8 and TRBJ2-4, the complete variable domain reads GAGVSQSPRYKVAKRGQDVALRCDPISGHVSLFWYQQALGQGPEFLTYFQNEAQLDKSGLPSDRFFAERPEGSVSTLKIQRTQQEDSAVYLCASSLEGCLAKNIQYFGAGTRLSVL.

This clonotype came up many times. Here the CDR3 DNA reads TGTGCCAGCAGCTTAAGGAGGACAGTCAGAGATGGCTACACCTTC. This sequence encodes CASSLRRTVRDGYTF. The chain recombines TRBV7-8 with TRBJ1-2, with D possibly matching TRBD1 (6 bases). V was shortened by 2 bases and J by 6 bases, with 16 bases between the two germline ends. Germline values: CDR1 SGHVS, CDR2 FQNEAQ. This CDR3 is 15 amino acids long.

The chain employs TRBV4-3 and TRBJ2-5, with unresolved D. The V gene's germline CDR1 is LGHNA and CDR2 YSLEER. The CDR3 consists of 13 residues. The V end was cut by 3 bases, the J end by 5 bases, with 10 bases between. CDR3 DNA sequence: TGCGCCAGCAGCCAGCAGAATGGGGAGACCCAGTACTTC. Protein: CASSQQNGETQYF.

This clonotype was counted ten times or more. This chain uses TRBV7-2 with TRBJ2-5; D is unclear. V lost 0 bases, J lost 4 bases, and 9 bases lay in between. Germline CDR1 is SGHTA and CDR2 is FQGNSA. This CDR3 comprises 14 residues. The chain's CDR3 is CASSLALVPETQYF. DNA for the CDR3: TGTGCCAGCAGCTTAGCTCTGGTCCCAGAGACCCAGTACTTC.

The rearrangement uses TRBV7-2 and TRBJ2-5, with TRBD2 identical over 7 bases. Unmatched junction bases numbered 7, after V lost 1 base and J lost 5 bases. Germline values: CDR1 SGHTA, CDR2 FQGNSA. The CDR3 totals 15 residues. CDR3 nucleotide sequence: TGTGCCAGCAGCTTAGTTCGGCGGGGGAGCGAGACCCAGTACTTC. Protein product: CASSLVRRGSETQYF.

The table lists this clonotype with many counts. This chain links TRBV12-3 or TRBV12-4 with TRBJ2-1, with D possibly being TRBD2 (5 bases). V was pared by 0 bases and J by 0 bases, with 12 bases between. The CDR3 totals 17 residues. The CDR3 sequence: CASSLARVALSYNEQFF. In DNA form, the CDR3 reads TGTGCCAGCAGTTTAGCGCGGGTAGCGCTCTCCTACAATGAGCAGTTCTTC.

This clonotype is deemed medium-sized. The chain has TRBV6-2 or TRBV6-3 and TRBJ2-3; D is unclear. Germline V gene data show CDR1 as MNHEY and CDR2 as SVGEGT. V shed 11 bases and J shed 6 bases, with 21 bases lying between them. This CDR3 is built from 14 residues. The DNA for the CDR3 is TGTGCCGCCGCCTCTGGGTTGGCACCCGATACGCAGTATTTT. Its protein product is CAAASGLAPDTQYF.

The CDR3 spells CASSLAGAISGANVLTF. The CDR3 bases are TGTGCCAGCAGCTTAGCGGGGGCTATCTCTGGGGCCAACGTCCTGACTTTC. The chain employs TRBV7-2 and TRBJ2-6, with TRBD1 as a possible D gene (6 bases). CDR3 length: 17 amino acids. Per germline, CDR1 SGHTA and CDR2 FQGNSA. Trimming left V 0 bases short and J 0 bases short, with 9 bases between.

This clonotype was picked up a small number of times. The chain couples TRBV7-2 to TRBJ2-4; D remains unclear. Germline-derived CDR1 and CDR2 are SGHTA and FQGNSA. This CDR3 has 14 amino acids. Trimming took 5 bases from V and 6 from J, leaving 14 bases between them. The CDR3 nucleotides are TGTGCCAGCAGCCTACTTCCCTCCATAAACATTCAGTACTTC. The encoded protein is CASSLLPSINIQYF.

The genes are TRBV15 and TRBJ1-1; no clear D gene. Deletions cut 0 bases from V and 3 bases from J, with 14 bases between. CDR3 length equals 16 residues. CDR1 and CDR2 from the germline V gene are LNHNV and YYDKDF (reference sequence). The CDR3 loop is CATSRETGYGDTEAFF. As DNA, the CDR3 is TGTGCCACCAGCAGAGAAACGGGGTACGGTGACACTGAAGCTTTCTTT.

The V gene is TRBV13, the J gene TRBJ2-3; D may be TRBD2 (6 bases). With 1 base removed from V and 0 bases from J, the gap between germline ends came to 14 bases. Germline lookup yields CDR1 PRHDT and CDR2 FYEKMQ (reference sequence). CDR3 size: 17 residues. CDR3 region: CASSLVRGGYSTDTQYF. CDR3 nucleotide sequence: TGTGCCAGCAGCTTAGTAAGGGGAGGCTATAGCACAGATACGCAGTATTTT.

This clonotype has at least ten counts. For the CDR3, the DNA is TGTGCCAGCACCTCACGTGGGATCTACAATGAGCAGTTCTTC. Protein sequence: CASTSRGIYNEQFF. The V gene is TRBV12-3 or TRBV12-4, the J gene TRBJ2-1, with D uncertain. The CDR3 totals 14 residues. The germline V and J ends were trimmed by 7 bases and 3 bases, with 13 bases remaining between them.

CDR3 sequence reads: CASSLVGGDTSTDTQYF. CDR3 bases: TGTGCCAGCAGCTTAGTTGGGGGGGATACTAGCACAGATACGCAGTATTTT. V usage is TRBV7-2 and J usage is TRBJ2-3; 7 nucleotides line up with TRBD2. V lost 1 base and J lost 0; bases outside the gene matches: 7. CDR1 and CDR2 from the germline V gene are SGHTA and FQGNSA. The CDR3 loop spans 17 amino acids.

The J gene is TRBJ2-3, the V gene TRBV27, with D tentatively TRBD2 (6 bases). CDR1 is MNHEY and CDR2 is SMNVEV in the germline V gene (reference sequence). Trimming took 3 bases from V and 2 from J, leaving 9 bases between them. The CDR3 length is 14 residues. The CDR3 spells CASSLTRATDTQYF. CDR3 nucleotide sequence: TGTGCCAGCAGTTTGACTAGGGCCACAGATACGCAGTATTTT.

This clonotype was seen a few times. This chain joins TRBV5-5 and TRBJ1-2, with 8 bases fitting TRBD1. The CDR3 extends over 14 amino acids. Germline V gene sequence: CDR1 SGHKS, CDR2 YYEKEE (reference sequence). V gave up 3 bases and J gave up 8 bases; unmatched junction bases: 9. The CDR3 DNA reads as TGTGCCAGCAGCTCCGTTGGGGACAGGAGAGGCTACACCTTC. Translated: CASSSVGDRRGYTF.

The chain joins TRBV4-1 to TRBJ2-3; tentatively, D is TRBD1 (5 bases). CDR1 is MGHRA, CDR2 YSYEKL, per germline. CDR3 size: 15 residues. Trimming stripped 1 base from V and 0 bases from J, with 8 bases between. The CDR3, as DNA: TGCGCCAGCAGCCAAGTGAAGGGGAGCACAGATACGCAGTATTTT. Protein product: CASSQVKGSTDTQYF.

The V and J genes are TRBV6-2 or TRBV6-3 and TRBJ2-7; 8 bases are shared with TRBD2. This CDR3 contains 17 residues. Germline lookup yields CDR1 MNHEY and CDR2 SVGEGT. Trimming cost V 4 bases and J 3 bases; bases outside gene matches: 14. The DNA of the CDR3 is TGTGCCAGCAGTTTTGGACTAGCCGCCGTGGGGCTCTACGAGCAGTACGTC. Translating gives CASSFGLAAVGLYEQYV.

The gene calls are TRBV12-3 or TRBV12-4 and TRBJ2-7; maybe TRBD1 (6 bases). V was shortened by 3 bases and J by 1 base, with 13 bases between the two germline ends. The length of the CDR3 is 15 residues. The CDR3 DNA is TGTGCCAGCAGTTTTCTCATTAGGGGGTCCTACGAGCAGTACTTC. Residues: CASSFLIRGSYEQYF.